These 16 T cell receptor beta chains share one sample of origin, sequenced in a study of cytomegalovirus exposure and HLA in healthy donors (dated by TCRdb to between 2016 and 2019). Libraries came from the immunoSEQ multiplex PCR assay. For the multiplex PCR, a mixture combining 60 forward primers for TCR Vbeta segments and 13 reverse primers for TCR Jbeta segments was used. This immuneACCESS table, as held by TCRdb, lists in-frame sequences with V and J called but not all clones. Of the missing ones, under half trace to an unresolved V gene in checked studies; the others have no known cause. This sample gives 150,000 to 200,000 clones in total; approximately 72% of them show up just once. The top ten constitute roughly 2% of the sample. The sequenced material came from PBMCs. The receptors derive from a female donor in good health and CMV-seronegative.

V gene TRBV6-5 combines with J gene TRBJ2-1; D is perhaps TRBD2 (6 bases). The CDR3 length is 14 residues. Germline values: CDR1 MNHEY, CDR2 SVGAGI. Trimming removed 6 bases at V and 4 bases at J, with 13 bases between. CDR3 DNA: TGTGCCAGCAGGCGGATGACTAGTTACAATGAGCAGTTCTTC. This sequence encodes CASRRMTSYNEQFF.

The V and J genes are TRBV7-9 and TRBJ1-2; the D is unclear. CDR1 is SEHNR and CDR2 is FQNEAQ in the germline V gene (reference sequence). The CDR3 length is 15 residues. Trimming cost V 4 bases and J 3 bases, with 15 bases left between them. CDR3: CASSSPRVKDYGYTF. The CDR3 DNA reads as TGTGCCAGCAGCTCCCCCCGGGTTAAGGACTATGGCTACACCTTC. Looking up the rest from reference TRBV7-9 and TRBJ1-2 gives the full variable domain: DTGVSQNPRHKITKRGQNVTFRCDPISEHNRLYWYRQTLGQGPEFLTYFQNEAQLEKSRLLSDRFSAERPKGSFSTLEIQRTEQGDSAMYLCASSSPRVKDYGYTFGSGTRLTVV.

The chain links TRBV11-3 to TRBJ2-7; possibly TRBD2 for D (6 bases). Trimming took 1 base from V and 2 from J, leaving 12 bases between them. The CDR3 is 15 amino acids. Per germline, CDR1 SGHNT and CDR2 YENEEA. The CDR3 loop reads CASSLGASATYEQYF. Written as DNA, the CDR3 is TGTGCCAGCAGCTTAGGAGCTAGCGCGACCTACGAGCAGTACTTC.

The chain links TRBV9 to TRBJ2-1; 7 bases match TRBD2. The ends lost 1 base at V and 2 bases at J; junction bases unmatched: 3. CDR1 SGDLS and CDR2 YYNGEE come from the germline V gene. The CDR3 spans 15 residues. The CDR3 DNA is TGTGCCAGCAGCGTAACGGGAGGAACCTACAATGAGCAGTTCTTC. Its protein product is CASSVTGGTYNEQFF.

This clone has a single count. The rearrangement joins TRBV30 to TRBJ2-1; 8 bases line up with TRBD2. CDR3 length equals 15 residues. Germline CDR1 reads GTSNPN; CDR2 reads SVGIG (reference sequence). The V gene end was trimmed by 3 bases and the J gene end by 7 bases; junction bases not matched to a gene: 11. As DNA, the CDR3 is TGTGCCTGGAGCCTAGGGACTAGAGGTGGGAATGAGCAGTTCTTC. Translation gives CAWSLGTRGGNEQFF.

V usage is TRBV28 and J usage is TRBJ1-2; 8 nucleotides align to TRBD1. There are 13 residues in the CDR3. Germline V lookup: CDR1 MDHEN, CDR2 SYDVKM. J was trimmed by 7 bases and V by 6 bases; bases with no gene match: 7. DNA of the CDR3: TGTGCCAGCAGAGCGACAGGGGAACGTGGCTACACCTTC. Its translation: CASRATGERGYTF.

The chain employs TRBV18 and TRBJ2-1; TRBD1 is a possible D gene (5 bases). Germline loops: CDR1 KGHSH, CDR2 LQKENI. This CDR3 is built from 15 residues. V gave up 3 bases and J gave up 5 bases, with 14 bases separating them. This chain's CDR3 is CASSPRTTADNEQFF. CDR3 DNA sequence: TGTGCCAGCTCACCCCGGACAACAGCCGACAATGAGCAGTTCTTC.

The chain uses TRBV11-2 and TRBJ2-5, with 10 bases fitting TRBD1. The J call is doubtful: the DNA matches TRBJ2-7 better. From germline, CDR1 is SGHAT and CDR2 FQNNGV. This CDR3 is built from 15 residues. The DNA of the CDR3 is TGTGCCAGCAGCTTAGGGCGGGACAGGGGCTACGAGCAGTACTTC. Amino acids: CASSLGRDRGYEQYF.

The chain combines TRBV7-9 with TRBJ1-4; possible D gene TRBD1, 5 bases. Germline loops: CDR1 SEHNR, CDR2 FQNEAQ (reference sequence). The CDR3 is 15 amino acids. With 5 bases removed from V and 7 bases from J, the gap between germline ends came to 17 bases. The CDR3 protein is CASSPPQGASEKLFF. DNA of the CDR3: TGTGCCAGCAGCCCCCCCCAAGGGGCGAGTGAAAAACTGTTTTTT.

The chain links TRBV27 to TRBJ1-3; D gene unclear. Germline V lookup: CDR1 MNHEY, CDR2 SMNVEV (reference sequence). Trimming left V 5 bases short and J 6 bases short, with 17 bases between. The CDR3 runs to 15 residues. The DNA for the CDR3 is TGTGCCAGCAGTCCCCAGTGGAGCGGTGAAAACACCATATATTTT. Translated, it gives CASSPQWSGENTIYF.

The chain employs TRBV4-1 and TRBJ1-1, with D maybe TRBD1 (6 bases). The V end was cut by 1 base, the J end by 5 bases, with 11 bases between. Germline CDR1 and CDR2: MGHRA and YSYEKL. This CDR3 comprises 14 residues. For the CDR3, the DNA is TGCGCCAGCAGCCAAGCTGGAAGGGGGACTGAAGCTTTCTTT. It encodes CASSQAGRGTEAFF.

J is TRBJ2-1 and V is TRBV7-7, with TRBD1 matching 8 bases. CDR3 size: 12 residues. CDR1 SSHAT and CDR2 FNYEAQ come from the germline V gene (reference sequence). Losses at the gene ends were 5 bases for V and 15 bases for J; bases not matched to a gene: 9. CDR3 in amino acids: CASSPQGGSLFF. The CDR3, as DNA: TGTGCCAGCAGCCCACAGGGGGGCAGTCTGTTCTTC. The variable domain in full, completed from reference TRBV7-7 and TRBJ2-1, reads GAGVSQSPRYKVTKRGQDVTLRCDPISSHATLYWYQQALGQGPEFLTYFNYEAQPDKSGLPSDRFSAERPEGSISTLTIQRTEQRDSAMYRCASSPQGGSLFFGPGTRLTVL.

The chain uses TRBV19 and TRBJ1-4; 10 bases match TRBD1. CDR3 length equals 15 residues. Unmatched junction bases numbered 7, after V lost 6 bases and J lost 6 bases. CDR1 and CDR2 (germline): LNHDA, SQIVND (reference sequence). CDR3 DNA sequence: TGTGCCAGTAGCCCCGAGGGGACAGGGGATGAAAAACTGTTTTTT. Protein product: CASSPEGTGDEKLFF.

In this sample, this clone turned up once. The rearrangement joins TRBV18 to TRBJ2-5; 8 bases align to TRBD1. Losses at the gene ends were 3 bases for V and 5 bases for J; bases not matched to a gene: 8. The CDR3 sequence is 15 residues long. Looked up from germline, CDR1 is KGHSH and CDR2 is LQKENI. The CDR3 loop reads CASSPPGDRRETQYF. The CDR3 DNA reads TGTGCCAGCTCACCGCCTGGGGACAGGAGGGAGACCCAGTACTTC.

V and J are TRBV2 and TRBJ1-5; 8 bases line up with TRBD1. The V gene end was trimmed by 4 bases and the J gene end by 6 bases; junction bases not matched to a gene: 14. CDR3 size: 17 residues. CDR1 SNHLY and CDR2 FYNNEI come from the germline V gene. The CDR3 loop is CASSGKRGAGGGQPQHF. CDR3 DNA sequence: TGTGCCAGCAGTGGAAAAAGAGGGGCAGGGGGCGGTCAGCCCCAGCATTTT.

This clone was picked up a small number of times. The chain recombines TRBV30 with TRBJ1-5, with D unclear. Trimming pared 2 bases from V and 4 bases from J, leaving 9 bases between. CDR3 length equals 13 residues. From germline, CDR1 is GTSNPN and CDR2 SVGIG (reference sequence). This CDR3 reads CAWSREGNQPQHF. CDR3 nucleotides: TGTGCCTGGAGTAGGGAGGGAAATCAGCCCCAGCATTTT.